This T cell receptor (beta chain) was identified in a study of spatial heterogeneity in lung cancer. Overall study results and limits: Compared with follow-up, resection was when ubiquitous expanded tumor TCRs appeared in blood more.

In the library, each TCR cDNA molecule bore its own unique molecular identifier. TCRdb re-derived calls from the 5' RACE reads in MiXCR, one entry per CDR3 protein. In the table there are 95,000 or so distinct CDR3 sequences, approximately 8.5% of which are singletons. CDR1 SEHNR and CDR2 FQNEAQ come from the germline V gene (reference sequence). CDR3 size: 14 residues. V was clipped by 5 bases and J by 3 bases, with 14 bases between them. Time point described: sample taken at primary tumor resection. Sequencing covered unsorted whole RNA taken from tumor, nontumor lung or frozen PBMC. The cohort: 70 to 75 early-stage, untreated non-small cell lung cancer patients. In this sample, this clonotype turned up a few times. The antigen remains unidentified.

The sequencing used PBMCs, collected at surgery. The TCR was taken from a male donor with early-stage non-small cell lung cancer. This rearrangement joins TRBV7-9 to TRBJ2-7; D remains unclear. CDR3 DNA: TGTGCCAGCAGCCACTCACCGTCGGTCTACGAGCAGTACTTC. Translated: CASSHSPSVYEQYF.